The rows below give T cell receptor beta chains drawn from one sample of a study of blood T cell repertoires in COVID-19. Only in-frame clones appear in the TCRdb table, and some are missing; sequencing was by immunoSEQ multiplex PCR. The table shows some 50,000 clones, with over 75% occurring only once. The sample comprised peripheral blood. The receptors shown here come from a man aged 45-60 years with active COVID-19. Each CDR3 is given with its conserved first and last residue. The order of the fields is J gene, clone size, V gene, D gene, CDR3 DNA, CDR3 protein. D genes are given only for firm matches. Part of the rows lack a size; the others show once, few, many or a class for expanded clones.

>TRBJ1-4|-|TRBV7-2|TRBD1
TGTGCCAGCAGCCGCAGGGGGTTGGCTAATGAAAAACTGTTTTTT
CASSRRGLANEKLFF
>TRBJ2-1|once|TRBV7-7|-
TGTGCTAGCAGCTTATCGCGGTCCTACAATGAGCAGTTCTTC
CASSLSRSYNEQFF
>TRBJ1-2|-|TRBV27|-
TGTGCCAGCAGCGGGGGTTATATCTCCGGTGGCTACACCTTC
CASSGGYISGGYTF
>TRBJ2-5|-|TRBV28|TRBD1
TGTGCCAGCAGTAAACCCGGAGTCGGACAGGGGGGAAAAGAGACCCAGTACTTC
CASSKPGVGQGGKETQYF
>TRBJ1-2|-|TRBV27|TRBD1
TGTGCCAGCAGGCGGACAGGCCAAATTAACTATGGCTACACCTTC
CASRRTGQINYGYTF
>TRBJ2-2|-|TRBV27|-
TGTGCCAGCACCTCGGGCAGCGGGAACACCGGGGAGCTGTTTTTT
CASTSGSGNTGELFF
>TRBJ2-3|-|TRBV28|-
TGTGCCAGCAGTTGGACTGCACTAGGCACAGATACGCAGTATTTT
CASSWTALGTDTQYF
>TRBJ2-7|-|TRBV3-1/TRBV3-2|-
TGTGCCAGCAGCCAAAGCTCGGGTTTTACCTACGAGCAGTACTTC
CASSQSSGFTYEQYF
>TRBJ1-4|-|TRBV7-3|TRBD1
TGTGCCAGCAGCTCAGACAGGGGCGAGAAACTGTTTTTT
CASSSDRGEKLFF
>TRBJ1-5|-|TRBV19|-
TGTGCCAGTAGTCCCCGGACAGTCTTTGAGCCCCAGCATTTT
CASSPRTVFEPQHF
>TRBJ1-3|-|TRBV6-5|TRBD1
TGTGCCAGCAGTTACGGGACAGAGGGCACCATATATTTT
CASSYGTEGTIYF
>TRBJ2-1|-|TRBV4-1|-
TGCGCCAGCAGCCAAGAAGTACCGGTGATGGAGCAGTTCTTC
CASSQEVPVMEQFF
>TRBJ1-2|-|TRBV30|TRBD1
TGTGCCTGGAGTGTCTCAGGGGGGATCGTTGGCTACACCTTC
CAWSVSGGIVGYTF
>TRBJ2-7|-|TRBV28|-
TGTGCCAGCAGTTTCCCACAGAACACCTACGAGCAGTACTTC
CASSFPQNTYEQYF
>TRBJ2-3|-|TRBV27|TRBD2
TGTGCCAGCAGTTTACGGGCGGGAGTGGTAGATACGCAGTATTTT
CASSLRAGVVDTQYF
>TRBJ2-7|-|TRBV4-3|TRBD2
TGCGCCAGCAGCTGGACTAGCGGGAATGACGAGCAGTACTTC
CASSWTSGNDEQYF
>TRBJ1-1|-|TRBV6-5|-
TGTGCCAGCAGTTACGGGGGACTCCGGAACACTGAAGCTTTCTTT
CASSYGGLRNTEAFF
>TRBJ2-3|-|TRBV27|-
TGTGCCAGCAGAAACAGGGTCACAGATACGCAGTATTTT
CASRNRVTDTQYF
>TRBJ2-3|-|TRBV19|-
TGTGCCAGTAATCCTACTACGGGGGGCCGCACAGATACGCAGTATTTT
CASNPTTGGRTDTQYF
>TRBJ2-5|-|TRBV5-1|-
TGCGCCAGCAGCTTGATGGGCGAGACCCAGTACTTC
CASSLMGETQYF
>TRBJ2-3|-|TRBV19|TRBD2
TGTGCCAGTAGTAGGTCTAGCGGGCCAAGCACAGATACGCAGTATTTT
CASSRSSGPSTDTQYF
>TRBJ1-5|-|TRBV4-1|TRBD1
TGCGCCAGCAGAAGACAGGGATGGGGCAATCAGCCCCAGCATTTT
CASRRQGWGNQPQHF
>TRBJ2-1|-|TRBV5-1|-
TGCGCCAGCAGCTCCTCGGACTATTTCAATGAGCAGTTCTTC
CASSSSDYFNEQFF
>TRBJ2-5|-|TRBV28|-
TGTGCCAGCAGCCTCCAGGGGACCCAGTACTTC
CASSLQGTQYF
>TRBJ1-2|-|TRBV18|TRBD1
TGTGCCAGCTCACCACGGGACAGTTTGCATATGAGCTACACCTTC
CASSPRDSLHMSYTF
>TRBJ1-1|-|TRBV7-6|TRBD1
TGTGCCAGCAGCCTGATTCAGGGGGACGGAACTGAAGCTTTCTTT
CASSLIQGDGTEAFF
>TRBJ1-5|-|TRBV28|-
TGTGCCAGCAGTTTGGGGGCTCAGCCCCAGCATTTT
CASSLGAQPQHF
>TRBJ1-1|-|TRBV2|TRBD1
TGTGCCAGCAGTGAAGAGGGGACAGGGTGGTCTGAAGCTTTCTTT
CASSEEGTGWSEAFF
>TRBJ1-1|-|TRBV5-5|-
TGTGCCAGCAGCGTGACAGGTCCCTACACTGAAGCTTTCTTT
CASSVTGPYTEAFF
>TRBJ2-1|-|TRBV18|TRBD2
TGTGCCAGCTCAACGACAGCCCGGACTAGCGGTTACAATGAGCAGTTCTTC
CASSTTARTSGYNEQFF
>TRBJ1-2|-|TRBV9|-
TGTGCCAGCAGCGTAAGGTTGTCAGGGCCCCCTAACTATGGCTACACCTTC
CASSVRLSGPPNYGYTF
>TRBJ1-2|-|TRBV5-1|-
TGCGCCAGCAGCGCCCGACAGCTAAACTATGGCTACACCTTC
CASSARQLNYGYTF
>TRBJ2-5|-|TRBV7-3|TRBD1
TGTGCCAGCAGCCTGGGGACAGGGGTACAAGAGACCCAGTACTTC
CASSLGTGVQETQYF
>TRBJ2-7|-|TRBV5-6|TRBD1
TGTGCCAGCAGCCCGGACAGGGGGTTCTACGAGCAGTACTTC
CASSPDRGFYEQYF
>TRBJ2-7|once|TRBV7-2|TRBD1
TGTGCCAGCAGCCGTCCCAGTACACAGGGGTACGAGCAGTACTTC
CASSRPSTQGYEQYF
>TRBJ1-1|-|TRBV28|TRBD1
TGTGCCATCGGACAGGGGAATGAAGCTTTCTTT
CAIGQGNEAFF
>TRBJ2-5|-|TRBV4-3|TRBD2
TGCGCCAGCAGCCAAGGGAGTAGCGGGGGGGCCGGTGGGGAGACCCAGTACTTC
CASSQGSSGGAGGETQYF
>TRBJ2-1|-|TRBV27|TRBD2
TGTGCCAGCAGTCCGAGACTAGCGGGGGGGCTGGCCTACAATGAGCAGTTCTTC
CASSPRLAGGLAYNEQFF
>TRBJ1-1|-|TRBV18|-
TGTGCCAGCTCACCACCAGGGGGGAACACTGAAGCTTTCTTT
CASSPPGGNTEAFF
>TRBJ2-7|once|TRBV25-1|TRBD1
TGTGCCAGCAGTGGACAGGGATTCTACGAGCAGTACTTC
CASSGQGFYEQYF
>TRBJ2-4|-|TRBV7-3|TRBD1
TGTGCCAGCAGCTTAAGGAGGACAGGGGGCGAAAACATTCAGTACTTC
CASSLRRTGGENIQYF
>TRBJ1-1|-|TRBV11-2|-
TGTGCCAGCAGCGGACTCAGGAGGTCGGCCGGCTCGAACACTGAAGCTTTCTTT
CASSGLRRSAGSNTEAFF